This T cell receptor (beta chain) stems from a study of shared clonotypes between healthy human individuals. Trimming pared 5 bases from V and 8 bases from J, leaving 13 bases between. This CDR3 contains 13 residues. Germline CDR1 is SGHDT and CDR2 is YYEEEE. Authors' analysis steps: Junction-only immunoSEQ data arrived without quality scores, meaning filtering differed. Produced via immunoSEQ multiplex PCR; TCRdb's table is partial and in-frame only. D and trimming come from the DNA, and the V and J calls and clone size come from that table. The data show millions of clones, 85% to 95% seen once. Selected positively for CCR7 and CD45RO-negative, naive CD8 cells excluded terminally differentiated effector memory CD45RA+ cells. There were only Caucasian adults among the donors, and all lived in Nashville, Tennessee. About this clone itself: Its target is unknown.

General study findings and limits: Against clonotypes common to all four donors, non-shared ones had lower generation probabilities.

This chain connects TRBV5-6 to TRBJ1-4; D call uncertain. This TCR was sampled from a man between 18 and 35 years old in good health. Some clones in this sample may be carry-over from other donors' samples. Input material: naive CD8+ T cells from PBMCs. CDR3 amino acids: CASSIRRGEKLFF. The CDR3 bases are TGTGCCAGCAGTATCCGGCGAGGGGAAAAACTGTTTTTT.